The 15 T cell receptor beta chains reported below all come from one sample, sequenced in a study of OX40 agonist ivuxolimab in advanced cancers. Some clones are missing from TCRdb's copy, which holds only in-frame ones; the method was immunoSEQ multiplex PCR. Here the sample spans tens of thousands of clones, roughly 89% being singletons. This sample comprised CD4+ or CD8+ T cells sorted from blood, obtained in a trial of the OX40 agonist ivuxolimab. The receptors originated from an adult with an advanced solid tumor such as melanoma, head and neck, liver or kidney cancer.

The chain links TRBV4-1 to TRBJ1-1; unclear D gene. Germline CDR1 MGHRA, CDR2 YSYEKL. CDR3 length: 13 residues. Trimming stripped 6 bases from V and 5 bases from J, with 13 bases between. The CDR3 protein is CASRQTPRTEAFF. The CDR3 bases are TGCGCCAGCAGGCAAACTCCACGGACTGAAGCTTTCTTT.

A remark on this clone: At one boundary the junction diverges from the germline segment, which might be a read error. This chain joins TRBV7-7 and TRBJ2-3; TRBD1 might be the D (6 bases). The CDR3 is made up of 14 amino acids. Germline V gene lookup returns CDR1 SSHAT and CDR2 FNYEAQ (reference sequence). CDR3 DNA sequence: TGTGCTAGCAGCCGGACAGCCCGCACAGATACGCAGTATTTT. This gives the protein CASSRTARTDTQYF.

The chain links TRBV5-1 to TRBJ2-7; no clear D. Germline V lookup: CDR1 SGHRS, CDR2 YFSETQ. Trimming took 0 bases from V and 2 from J, leaving 9 bases between them. This CDR3 is 14 amino acids long. The CDR3 DNA follows: TGCGCCAGCAGCTTGGGCAGCCTTCCCTACGAGCAGTACTTC. Protein: CASSLGSLPYEQYF.

This chain uses TRBV13 with TRBJ2-2; D may be TRBD1 (6 bases). There are 16 residues in the CDR3. Per germline, CDR1 PRHDT and CDR2 FYEKMQ (reference sequence). V gave up 4 bases and J gave up 1 base, with 13 bases separating them. CDR3 DNA sequence: TGTGCCAGCAGCTCACCCCTGACAGGGAACACCGGGGAGCTGTTTTTT. It is translated as CASSSPLTGNTGELFF.

This sequence joins TRBV5-8 and TRBJ2-5; 13 bases align to TRBD2. Trimming took 3 bases from V and 3 from J; bases not matched to a gene: 2. The germline CDR1 and CDR2 sequences are SGHTS and YDEGEE. The length of the CDR3 is 15 residues. The CDR3 here is CASSSGTSGEETQYF. The CDR3 DNA is TGTGCCAGCAGCTCCGGGACTAGCGGGGAAGAGACCCAGTACTTC.

This chain connects TRBV19 to TRBJ1-3; no firm D call. The CDR3 contains 14 residues. Germline V gene lookup returns CDR1 LNHDA and CDR2 SQIVND (reference sequence). V lost 9 bases, J lost 0 bases, and 12 bases lay in between. The CDR3 DNA follows: TGTGCCAGCAGCCTGAGAGACTCTGGAAACACCATATATTTT. It encodes CASSLRDSGNTIYF.

The J gene is TRBJ2-1, the V gene TRBV19, with D possibly being TRBD1 or TRBD2 (6 bases each). The CDR3 covers 15 residues. Germline V gene data show CDR1 as LNHDA and CDR2 as SQIVND (reference sequence). V dropped 8 bases and J dropped 2 bases, with 16 bases sitting between them. The CDR3 bases are TGTGCCAGTCGGGGGACATATCAAGCCTACAATGAGCAGTTCTTC. It is translated as CASRGTYQAYNEQFF.

The chain is built from TRBV5-1 and TRBJ2-7; 9 bases align to TRBD1. The J segment lost 1 base and the V segment lost 0 bases, leaving 5 bases of the junction unmatched. This CDR3 comprises 16 residues. The germline V gene has CDR1 SGHRS and CDR2 YFSETQ. In nucleotides, the CDR3 is TGCGCCAGCAGCTTGGGGGACAGGGTGAGGTCCTACGAGCAGTACTTC. Translating it yields CASSLGDRVRSYEQYF.

The genes are TRBV6-5 and TRBJ1-6; 7 nucleotides align to TRBD1. V shed 6 bases, J shed 6 bases, and the junction held 2 bases outside the gene matches. CDR1 MNHEY and CDR2 SVGAGI come from the germline V gene. CDR3 size: 13 residues. The CDR3 spells CASRQGFNSPLHF. The CDR3, as DNA: TGTGCCAGCAGACAGGGGTTTAATTCACCCCTCCACTTT.

The chain uses TRBV5-6 and TRBJ1-1; D not certain. Germline CDR1 is SGHDT and CDR2 is YYEEEE. This CDR3 is built from 14 residues. The V gene lost 4 bases and the J gene lost 2 bases, with 12 bases spanning the gap. The CDR3 nucleotides are TGTGCCAGCAGCCCGATACAGATAAACACTGAAGCTTTCTTT. It translates to CASSPIQINTEAFF.

The chain links TRBV6-6 to TRBJ1-1; TRBD1 matches at 7 bases. The V segment lost 2 bases and the J segment 8 bases; nucleotides outside the gene matches: 5. Germline V lookup: CDR1 MNHNY, CDR2 SVGAGI (reference sequence). The CDR3 sequence is 13 residues long. This CDR3 reads CASSYVGTAEAFF. The CDR3 DNA reads as TGTGCCAGCAGTTACGTGGGGACAGCAGAAGCTTTCTTT.

The chain carries TRBV2 and TRBJ2-7, with a tentative D call TRBD1 (5 bases). Deletions cut 4 bases from V and 3 bases from J, with 7 bases between. The CDR3 is 12 amino acids. Germline V lookup: CDR1 SNHLY, CDR2 FYNNEI. The chain's CDR3 is CASSGQFYEQYF. As DNA, the CDR3 is TGTGCCAGCAGTGGACAGTTCTACGAGCAGTACTTC.

The chain recombines TRBV7-2 with TRBJ2-1; weak D call: TRBD2 (5 bases). Germline-derived CDR1 and CDR2 are SGHTA and FQGNSA. This CDR3 comprises 15 residues. V lost 5 bases and J lost 0, with 11 bases in between. The DNA of the CDR3 is TGTGCCAGCAGCGCAAGCGGCAGCTCCTACAATGAGCAGTTCTTC. Translating gives CASSASGSSYNEQFF.

The chain combines TRBV7-9 with TRBJ1-3, with 7 bases fitting TRBD1. With 5 bases clipped from V and 2 bases from J, the junction kept 6 bases outside the gene matches. The CDR3 length is 15 residues. The germline gives CDR1 SEHNR, CDR2 FQNEAQ (reference sequence). DNA of the CDR3: TGTGCCAGCAGCCCTCAGGGGGACACTGGAAACACCATATATTTT. This codes for CASSPQGDTGNTIYF.

The V and J genes are TRBV2 and TRBJ2-3, with 12 bases matching TRBD2. The junction had 2 bases not matched to a gene; V was cut back by 9 bases and J by 4 bases. CDR3 length: 13 amino acids. Per the germline V gene, CDR1 is SNHLY and CDR2 is FYNNEI. The CDR3 here is CARTSGSADTQYF. Here the CDR3 DNA reads TGTGCCAGGACTAGCGGGAGTGCAGATACGCAGTATTTT.